A selection of T cell receptor beta chains follows, all from one sample in a study of OX40 agonist ivuxolimab in advanced cancers. Libraries were prepared by immunoSEQ multiplex PCR; TCRdb keeps only in-frame clonotypes and omits some of them. The sample includes around 67,000 clones, roughly 80% seen only once; the top ten take 1.2%. This sample comprised CD4+ or CD8+ T cells sorted from blood, obtained in a trial of the OX40 agonist ivuxolimab. These receptors all stem from an adult with an advanced solid tumor such as melanoma, head and neck, liver or kidney cancer. Both conserved end residues are part of each CDR3. The order of the fields is D gene, clone size, V gene, J gene, CDR3 protein, CDR3 DNA. D genes are given only for firm matches. Only some rows state a clone size, as once, few, many or a class for expanded clones.

.	.	TRBV5-4	TRBJ2-5	CASRGRLQETQYF	TGTGCCAGCAGGGGGCGCCTCCAAGAGACCCAGTACTTC
.	.	TRBV12-5	TRBJ1-4	CASGTGSTNEKLFF	TGTGCTAGTGGTACCGGGTCTACTAATGAAAAACTGTTTTTT
.	few	TRBV4-2	TRBJ1-3	CASSQRLQANTIYF	TGTGCCAGCAGCCAAAGGTTACAGGCAAACACCATATATTTT
TRBD1	.	TRBV19	TRBJ1-2	CASSFTTGPSGYTF	TGTGCCAGTAGTTTTACGACAGGGCCTTCGGGCTACACCTTC
TRBD1	.	TRBV5-1	TRBJ1-1	CASSQTGQGPNTEAFF	TGCGCCAGCAGCCAGACGGGACAGGGTCCGAACACTGAAGCTTTCTTT
TRBD1	few	TRBV6-1	TRBJ1-6	CASSEMETGVGSPLHF	TGTGCCAGCAGTGAAATGGAGACAGGGGTAGGCTCACCCCTCCACTTT
.	.	TRBV4-3	TRBJ2-2	CASSQDPGKWTGELFF	TGCGCCAGCAGCCAAGATCCAGGGAAGTGGACCGGGGAGCTGTTTTTT
.	once	TRBV10-3	TRBJ1-2	CAIKTGTGNYGYTF	TGTGCCATCAAAACCGGGACGGGTAACTATGGCTACACCTTC
.	few	TRBV7-2	TRBJ2-1	CASSLSVTVEQFF	TGTGCCAGCAGCTTATCGGTTACGGTTGAGCAGTTCTTC
.	.	TRBV18	TRBJ2-7	CASSVSTGGSYEQYF	TGTGCCAGCTCAGTTAGCACTGGGGGGTCCTACGAGCAGTACTTC
.	.	TRBV2	TRBJ2-1	CASRSRWGSSYNEQFF	TGTGCCAGCAGATCTCGGTGGGGGAGCTCCTACAATGAGCAGTTCTTC
.	.	TRBV19	TRBJ2-3	CASSYKGGTDTQYF	TGTGCCAGTAGTTATAAGGGTGGCACAGATACGCAGTATTTT
.	once	TRBV6-6	TRBJ2-3	CASAWTASTDTQYF	TGTGCCAGCGCCTGGACAGCCAGCACAGATACGCAGTATTTT
TRBD1	.	TRBV6-1	TRBJ1-2	CASSRRQGTNYGYTF	TGTGCCAGCAGCCGGCGACAGGGCACTAACTATGGCTACACCTTC
TRBD2	.	TRBV30	TRBJ2-1	CAWSVRTSPREQFF	TGTGCCTGGAGTGTTAGGACTAGTCCTCGTGAGCAGTTCTTC
TRBD1	.	TRBV11-3	TRBJ2-2	CASSLTGGGSGELFF	TGTGCCAGCAGCTTAACAGGGGGCGGGAGCGGGGAGCTGTTTTTT
.	.	TRBV30	TRBJ2-1	CAWSVPAGSHGQFF	TGTGCCTGGAGTGTACCCGCAGGATCGCATGGGCAGTTCTTC
TRBD1	.	TRBV2	TRBJ1-1	CARSRDRERTEAFF	TGTGCCAGATCTCGGGACAGGGAGCGAACTGAAGCTTTCTTT
.	once	TRBV5-1	TRBJ2-2	CASSLDDSAGKVFF	TGCGCCAGCAGCTTGGACGACTCGGCGGGGAAGGTGTTTTTT
.	.	TRBV29-1	TRBJ1-1	CRAGGVNTEAFF	TGCAGGGCTGGGGGGGTGAACACTGAAGCTTTCTTT
.	.	TRBV6-1	TRBJ2-7	CASRRGPIYEQYF	TGTGCCAGCAGGAGGGGACCGATCTACGAGCAGTACTTC
.	.	TRBV11-2	TRBJ1-1	CASSPDLNTEAFF	TGTGCCAGCAGCCCAGACCTGAACACTGAAGCTTTCTTT
.	once	TRBV19	TRBJ2-2	CASRPLAAGELFF	TGTGCCAGTAGGCCCTTGGCTGCCGGGGAGCTGTTTTTT
.	.	TRBV4-1	TRBJ2-5	CASSLGSQETQYF	TGCGCCAGCAGCCTGGGCAGCCAAGAGACCCAGTACTTC
.	.	TRBV6-5	TRBJ1-1	CASPKKAFF	TGTGCCAGCCCTAAAAAAGCTTTCTTT
.	.	TRBV6-5	TRBJ2-3	CASSFAGRRSTDTQYF	TGTGCCAGCAGTTTCGCTGGACGGCGAAGCACAGATACGCAGTATTTT
TRBD2	.	TRBV9	TRBJ2-7	CASSVEAGGKAGHEQYF	TGTGCCAGCAGCGTAGAGGCGGGGGGTAAGGCGGGCCACGAGCAGTACTTC
.	.	TRBV7-2	TRBJ1-1	CASSLSGTEAFF	TGTGCCAGCAGCTTAAGTGGCACTGAAGCTTTCTTT
.	.	TRBV6-6	TRBJ2-2	CASIPDRFYTGELFF	TGTGCCAGCATCCCTGACAGGTTCTACACCGGGGAGCTGTTTTTT
.	.	TRBV6-5	TRBJ1-1	CASSPTETNTEAFF	TGTGCCAGCAGCCCGACAGAAACTAACACTGAAGCTTTCTTT
.	.	TRBV2	TRBJ2-1	CASTGGQIYNEQFF	TGTGCCAGCACGGGGGGACAGATTTACAATGAGCAGTTCTTC
.	few	TRBV27	TRBJ1-1	CASSLSSPKARFMNTEAFF	TGTGCCAGCAGTTTATCGTCCCCAAAGGCCCGGTTTATGAACACTGAAGCTTTCTTT
.	.	TRBV7-2	TRBJ2-2	CASSFLGTGELFF	TGTGCCAGCAGCTTCTTGGGAACCGGGGAGCTGTTTTTT
TRBD1	.	TRBV6-1	TRBJ1-1	CASSGGQAEGMAEAFF	TGTGCCAGCAGTGGCGGACAGGCCGAGGGTATGGCTGAAGCTTTCTTT
.	.	TRBV30	TRBJ2-2	CAWSAVQGDTGELFF	TGTGCCTGGAGTGCGGTACAGGGAGACACCGGGGAGCTGTTTTTT
.	once	TRBV19	TRBJ1-6	CASSQDRSYNSPLHF	TGTGCCAGTAGTCAGGACCGCTCCTATAATTCACCCCTCCACTTT
.	.	TRBV19	TRBJ2-2	CASSMGSGELFF	TGTGCCAGTAGTATGGGGTCCGGGGAGCTGTTTTTT
.	.	TRBV11-1	TRBJ2-7	CASSLTGFSYEQYF	TGTGCCAGCAGCTTAACTGGGTTCTCCTACGAGCAGTACTTC
.	.	TRBV27	TRBJ2-7	CASSSEGGGRYEQYF	TGTGCCAGCAGTTCCGAGGGCGGGGGCCGTTACGAGCAGTACTTC
TRBD1	medium-sized	TRBV19	TRBJ1-5	CASSGQGVNQPQHF	TGTGCCAGTAGTGGACAGGGGGTAAATCAGCCCCAGCATTTT
.	.	TRBV29-1	TRBJ1-1	CSVEELRGTEAFF	TGCAGCGTTGAAGAATTGAGGGGAACTGAAGCTTTCTTT
TRBD2	few	TRBV7-2	TRBJ2-7	CASSPRVAGEQYF	TGTGCCAGCAGCCCCCGGGTAGCGGGGGAGCAGTACTTC
.	few	TRBV30	TRBJ2-5	CAWSVLRGNQETQYF	TGTGCCTGGAGTGTACTTCGGGGGAACCAAGAGACCCAGTACTTC
TRBD1	.	TRBV7-9	TRBJ1-1	CASTPNRGGYTEAFF	TGTGCCAGCACACCAAACAGGGGAGGATACACTGAAGCTTTCTTT
TRBD2	.	TRBV12-5	TRBJ2-1	CASGFRRGVKSSYNEQFF	TGTGCTAGTGGTTTTCGGCGGGGGGTAAAGAGCTCCTACAATGAGCAGTTCTTC
TRBD2	.	TRBV7-9	TRBJ2-7	CASSLARLAGRDYEQYF	TGTGCCAGCAGCTTAGCGCGACTAGCGGGTAGGGACTACGAGCAGTACTTC
.	.	TRBV5-1	TRBJ2-2	CASSLAQVSGELFF	TGCGCCAGCAGCTTGGCCCAAGTGAGCGGGGAGCTGTTTTTT
.	.	TRBV2	TRBJ1-2	CASSVDRSYGYTF	TGTGCCAGCAGTGTTGACCGAAGCTATGGCTACACCTTC
.	.	TRBV11-2	TRBJ1-1	CASSLGQNTEAFF	TGTGCCAGCAGCTTAGGGCAAAATACTGAAGCTTTCTTT
.	once	TRBV5-6	TRBJ2-7	CASSKQGSPYEQYF	TGTGCCAGCAGCAAACAGGGAAGCCCCTACGAGCAGTACTTC
.	.	TRBV15	TRBJ2-6	CATSGPGAGANVLTF	TGTGCCACCAGCGGACCGGGTGCCGGGGCCAACGTCCTGACTTTC
TRBD1	few	TRBV11-2	TRBJ1-2	CASSSRGTALGGYTF	TGTGCCAGCAGCTCCAGGGGGACTGCCTTAGGAGGCTACACCTTC
TRBD2	.	TRBV4-1	TRBJ2-3	CASSQDRNSGGTTDTQYF	TGCGCCAGCAGCCAAGATAGGAATAGCGGGGGAACAACAGATACGCAGTATTTT
.	.	TRBV7-2	TRBJ1-1	CASSPGRGRGTEAFF	TGTGCCAGCAGCCCCGGGAGGGGCAGGGGCACTGAAGCTTTCTTT
.	.	TRBV7-3	TRBJ1-1	CASSRDGTEAFF	TGTGCCAGCAGTCGGGACGGGACTGAAGCTTTCTTT